This entry describes one T cell receptor (beta chain). Its antigen remains unknown. The sample comes from a study of naive and memory T cell subsets. The study's findings and limits: Possibly reflecting memory cells re-expressing CD45RA, a few larger clonotypes occurred in naive repertoires, especially CD8.

Both TRBC1 and TRBC2 were covered by a beta constant-region primer of two equimolar oligonucleotides. The ligated cDNA underwent four PCR rounds using SP2 and nested alpha and beta constant-region primers. TCRdb used MiXCR to reprocess the UMI-ligation and nested PCR reads, holding one entry per CDR3 protein. The repertoire holds roughly 83,000 distinct CDR3 sequences, with 11% as singletons. Deletions cut 6 bases from V and 5 bases from J, with 11 bases between. CDR3 length: 14 amino acids. The clonotype was recovered from a human donor in good health. Material for sequencing was naive CD4+ T cells from blood. The V gene is TRBV12-3 or TRBV12-4, the J gene TRBJ1-6; TRBD1 is a possible D gene (6 bases). The CDR3 nucleotides read TGTGCCAGCAGCAACACAGGGAATAATTCACCCCTCCACTTT. Translation gives CASSNTGNNSPLHF.